Listed below are T cell receptor beta chains from one sample, sequenced in a study of blood T cells in healthy people across ages. A single record per CDR3 protein comes from TCRdb applying MiXCR to the 5' RACE reads. The data hold roughly 1,700,000 distinct CDR3 sequences, with roughly 28% observed a single time. Sequencing was performed on blood. The receptor source for this set is a woman under 40 in good health. Both conserved end residues are part of each CDR3. Each record gives: CDR3 DNA, CDR3 protein, clone size, V gene, D gene, J gene. D genes are given only for firm matches. Size is stated for part of the rows, as once, few or many counts, or as a class when the clone is expanded.

cdr3_nt: TGTGCCAGCAGCCCCTCTGACGGGGGGGTTCGCGAGCAGTACTTC; cdr3_aa: CASSPSDGGVREQYF; clone_size: few; v_call: TRBV3-1; d_call: TRBD2; j_call: TRBJ2-7
cdr3_nt: TGTGCCAGCAGCCGAGGTTCCTCAGCCGGGGAGCTGTTTTTT; cdr3_aa: CASSRGSSAGELFF; clone_size: NA; v_call: TRBV7-9; d_call: NA; j_call: TRBJ2-2
cdr3_nt: TGTGCCAGCGAGGGCCAGACCTCTGGGGCCAACGTCCTGACTTTC; cdr3_aa: CASEGQTSGANVLTF; clone_size: many; v_call: TRBV12-3/TRBV12-4; d_call: NA; j_call: TRBJ2-6
cdr3_nt: TGCGCCAGCAGCTTGGACGGTTCAAGCAATCAGCCCCAGCATTTT; cdr3_aa: CASSLDGSSNQPQHF; clone_size: many; v_call: TRBV5-1; d_call: NA; j_call: TRBJ1-5
cdr3_nt: TGCAGCGTGACTACATTCGATACGCAGTATTTT; cdr3_aa: CSVTTFDTQYF; clone_size: NA; v_call: TRBV29-1; d_call: NA; j_call: TRBJ2-3
cdr3_nt: TGTGCCAGTGGACTAACTAGCGGGGGGCTTTACAATGAGCAGTTCTTC; cdr3_aa: CASGLTSGGLYNEQFF; clone_size: NA; v_call: TRBV19; d_call: TRBD2; j_call: TRBJ2-1
cdr3_nt: TGTGCCAGCTCCCCAACGGACAGTCGTCGGCAGTTCTTC; cdr3_aa: CASSPTDSRRQFF; clone_size: many; v_call: TRBV18; d_call: NA; j_call: TRBJ2-1
cdr3_nt: TGTGCCAGCTCACCACACAGAGCCTCGGACAATGAGCAGTTCTTC; cdr3_aa: CASSPHRASDNEQFF; clone_size: few; v_call: TRBV18; d_call: NA; j_call: TRBJ2-1
cdr3_nt: TGTGCCACCAGCGCACGAAGCACAGGGGAAGAGACCCAGTACTTC; cdr3_aa: CATSARSTGEETQYF; clone_size: NA; v_call: TRBV15; d_call: TRBD1; j_call: TRBJ2-5
cdr3_nt: TGTGCCAGCAGCCCGGCCGGCTCCTATAATTCACCCCTCCACTTT; cdr3_aa: CASSPAGSYNSPLHF; clone_size: few; v_call: TRBV3-1; d_call: NA; j_call: TRBJ1-6
cdr3_nt: TGTGCCATCAGTGAGAAAACAGGGGGAGCTTTCTTT; cdr3_aa: CAISEKTGGAFF; clone_size: NA; v_call: TRBV10-3; d_call: TRBD1; j_call: TRBJ1-1
cdr3_nt: TGTGCCAGCAGCTTCCGGGACAGGGGTTTTCACGAGCAGTACTTC; cdr3_aa: CASSFRDRGFHEQYF; clone_size: NA; v_call: TRBV5-6; d_call: TRBD1; j_call: TRBJ2-7
cdr3_nt: TGTGCCAGCACCTACGCCACTGAAGCTTTCTTT; cdr3_aa: CASTYATEAFF; clone_size: few; v_call: TRBV6-1; d_call: NA; j_call: TRBJ1-1
cdr3_nt: TGTGCCAGCAGCACGACAGGGATCTATGGCTACACCTTC; cdr3_aa: CASSTTGIYGYTF; clone_size: NA; v_call: TRBV7-8; d_call: TRBD1; j_call: TRBJ1-2
cdr3_nt: TGTGCCAGCAGCTTAGGAGCGGGGGCTGCCTACGAGCAGTACTTC; cdr3_aa: CASSLGAGAAYEQYF; clone_size: NA; v_call: TRBV13; d_call: TRBD2; j_call: TRBJ2-7
cdr3_nt: TGTGCCAGCAGCTCCTCCGGCGTGGGACTCCCGGGGCAAGAGACCCAGTACTTC; cdr3_aa: CASSSSGVGLPGQETQYF; clone_size: few; v_call: TRBV7-9; d_call: NA; j_call: TRBJ2-5
cdr3_nt: TGTGCCAGCAGTCTCGGGACAGGGGTTAGTCAGTACTTC; cdr3_aa: CASSLGTGVSQYF; clone_size: many; v_call: TRBV12-3/TRBV12-4; d_call: TRBD1; j_call: TRBJ2-4
cdr3_nt: TGTGCCAGCAAAGGGACAGGACTGGCCAAAAACATTCAGTACTTC; cdr3_aa: CASKGTGLAKNIQYF; clone_size: NA; v_call: TRBV13; d_call: TRBD1; j_call: TRBJ2-4
cdr3_nt: TGTGCCAGCAGCCCCCGGGGGGCGAGGGCTTTCTTT; cdr3_aa: CASSPRGARAFF; clone_size: few; v_call: TRBV9; d_call: NA; j_call: TRBJ1-1
cdr3_nt: TGTGCCAGCAGCTCACAGGGACTTAACTATGGCTACACCTTC; cdr3_aa: CASSSQGLNYGYTF; clone_size: few; v_call: TRBV7-2; d_call: NA; j_call: TRBJ1-2